The 25 T cell receptor beta chains presented below share a single source sample, sequenced in a study of technical replicates of blood from a handful of donors (dated by TCRdb to the late 2010s). Receptor amplification or capture employed the immunoSEQ multiplex PCR assay. TCRdb's version of the immuneACCESS table is confined to in-frame rearrangements and falls short of the full clone set. An unresolved V gene accounts for under half of the shortfall where checked; the remainder is of unknown origin. The table for this sample lists 79,000 or so clones; 80% to 95% of them were counted only once. The ten largest make up approximately 0.4% of the sample. Sample: T cells isolated from PBMCs. The receptors originated from a human donor in good health.

The chain combines TRBV4-1 with TRBJ2-1; 8 positions match TRBD2. J was trimmed by 2 bases and V by 2 bases; bases with no gene match: 11. This CDR3 comprises 18 residues. Germline V gives CDR1 MGHRA, CDR2 YSYEKL. The CDR3: CASSQRIIAGNAYNEQFF. In DNA, the CDR3 is TGCGCCAGCAGCCAAAGGATCATAGCGGGAAATGCCTACAATGAGCAGTTCTTC.

The chain joins TRBV6-5 to TRBJ1-4; 7 nucleotides align to TRBD1. In germline, CDR1 is MNHEY, CDR2 SVGAGI. With V trimmed by 5 bases and J by 0 bases, 0 bases remained unmatched. This CDR3 has 14 residues. As DNA, the CDR3 is TGTGCCAGCAGTGGGACAGCAACTAATGAAAAACTGTTTTTT. Translating it yields CASSGTATNEKLFF.

This chain links TRBV9 with TRBJ1-5; no reliable D call. This CDR3 comprises 15 residues. V lost 2 bases to trimming and J lost 1 base, with 10 bases between them. Germline CDR1 reads SGDLS; CDR2 reads YYNGEE. The CDR3 bases are TGTGCCAGCAGCGTCGATTCCGGGAGCAATCAGCCCCAGCATTTT. Its protein is CASSVDSGSNQPQHF.

The rearrangement links TRBV2 to TRBJ2-7; D is possibly TRBD1 (5 bases). Per the germline V gene, CDR1 is SNHLY and CDR2 is FYNNEI. The CDR3 is 13 residues long. The germline V and J ends were trimmed by 9 bases and 2 bases, with 14 bases remaining between them. The CDR3 DNA follows: TGTGCCAGAGAGACAGATACCACCTACGAGCAGTACTTC. It specifies CARETDTTYEQYF.

This clone was seen a few times. The rearrangement links TRBV7-2 to TRBJ1-2; D may be TRBD1 (6 bases). The ends were cut back, 7 bases at V and 4 bases at J, with 13 bases in the middle. This CDR3 has 13 residues. Germline V CDR1 and CDR2: SGHTA, FQGNSA. CDR3 DNA: TGTGCCAGCATCAAGGGCAGGGGCTATGGCTACACCTTC. Residues: CASIKGRGYGYTF. Variable domain in full (rest from reference TRBV7-2 and TRBJ1-2): GAGVSQSPSNKVTEKGKDVELRCDPISGHTALYWYRQSLGQGLEFLIYFQGNSAPDKSGLPSDRFSAERTGGSVSTLTIQRTQQEDSAVYLCASIKGRGYGYTFGSGTRLTVV.

The chain joins TRBV6-5 to TRBJ1-5; 7 bases align to TRBD1. Germline V gene lookup returns CDR1 MNHEY and CDR2 SVGAGI. With 6 bases clipped from V and 3 bases from J, the junction kept 5 bases outside the gene matches. The CDR3 is 14 residues long. CDR3 residues: CASSNRGINQPQHF. The DNA for the CDR3 is TGTGCCAGCAGCAACAGGGGTATCAATCAGCCCCAGCATTTT.

The chain uses TRBV19 and TRBJ1-5; D call uncertain. This CDR3 has 14 amino acids. The germline CDR1 and CDR2 sequences are LNHDA and SQIVND (reference sequence). V lost 6 bases to trimming and J lost 4 bases, with 13 bases between them. The DNA for the CDR3 is TGTGCCAGTAGCTCGAGCGGGTCGAATCAGCCCCAGCATTTT. Amino acid sequence: CASSSSGSNQPQHF. The whole variable domain, filled in from reference TRBV19 and TRBJ1-5, reads DGGITQSPKYLFRKEGQNVTLSCEQNLNHDAMYWYRQDPGQGLRLIYYSQIVNDFQKGDIAEGYSVSREKKESFPLTVTSAQKNPTAFYLCASSSSGSNQPQHFGDGTRLSIL.

Here the CDR3 DNA reads TGTGCCAGCAGCTCCGCGGGGTGGTCGACGGGGGAGCAGTACTTC. Translation: CASSSAGWSTGEQYF. V is TRBV7-2 and J is TRBJ2-7; weak D call: TRBD2 (6 bases). The ends were cut back, 4 bases at V and 7 bases at J, with 20 bases in the middle. Germline CDR1 is SGHTA and CDR2 is FQGNSA. The CDR3 is made up of 15 amino acids. Combining the CDR3 with reference TRBV7-2 and TRBJ2-7 gives the whole variable domain GAGVSQSPSNKVTEKGKDVELRCDPISGHTALYWYRQSLGQGLEFLIYFQGNSAPDKSGLPSDRFSAERTGGSVSTLTIQRTQQEDSAVYLCASSSAGWSTGEQYFGPGTRLTVT.

The gene calls are TRBV29-1 and TRBJ2-5; TRBD2 agrees at 14 bases. CDR1 and CDR2 from the germline V gene are SQVTM and ANQGSEA. V was clipped by 6 bases and J by 1 base; unmatched bases: 4. The CDR3 totals 15 residues. CDR3 amino acids: CSVEGTSGSQETQYF. Here the CDR3 DNA reads TGCAGCGTGGAGGGGACTAGCGGGAGCCAAGAGACCCAGTACTTC. Full variable domain (remainder filled in from reference TRBV29-1 and TRBJ2-5): SAVISQKPSRDICQRGTSLTIQCQVDSQVTMMFWYRQQPGQSLTLIATANQGSEATYESGFVIDKFPISRPNLTFSTLTVSNMSPEDSSIYLCSVEGTSGSQETQYFGPGTRLLVL.

The chain uses TRBV29-1 and TRBJ2-5; TRBD2 matches at 7 bases. Per germline, CDR1 SQVTM and CDR2 ANQGSEA. CDR3 length: 14 amino acids. The V segment lost 8 bases and the J segment 5 bases; nucleotides outside the gene matches: 14. As DNA, the CDR3 is TGCAGCCTAGCCGGGGGGAATTCCGGTGAGACCCAGTACTTC. Translated, it gives CSLAGGNSGETQYF. Looking up the rest from reference TRBV29-1 and TRBJ2-5 gives the full variable domain: SAVISQKPSRDICQRGTSLTIQCQVDSQVTMMFWYRQQPGQSLTLIATANQGSEATYESGFVIDKFPISRPNLTFSTLTVSNMSPEDSSIYLCSLAGGNSGETQYFGPGTRLLVL.

This chain uses TRBV27 with TRBJ1-4, with a weak D call TRBD1 (6 bases). This CDR3 has 15 residues. Looked up from germline, CDR1 is MNHEY and CDR2 is SMNVEV (reference sequence). V lost 7 bases, J lost 5 bases, and 17 bases lay in between. The chain's CDR3 is CASKVQAGANEKLFF. The CDR3 region has the DNA TGTGCCAGCAAAGTTCAAGCAGGGGCAAATGAAAAACTGTTTTTT.

The rearrangement links TRBV23-1 to TRBJ1-1, with 7 bases identical to TRBD1. TRBV23-1 carries the ORF label, with uncertain function. Trimming at V came to 4 bases and at J to 2 bases, leaving 10 bases not matched to a gene. The CDR3 extends over 16 amino acids. For the CDR3, the DNA is TGCGCCAGCAGTCCTACGACCGGGACAGCCAACACTGAAGCTTTCTTT. Its protein is CASSPTTGTANTEAFF.

The V and J genes are TRBV21-1 and TRBJ1-5; the DNA was not compared with TRBD1, the D call given in the table. TRBV21-1 is a pseudogene locus. The CDR3 contains 15 residues. CDR3 residues: CASSKILTGHQPQHF. The CDR3 coding sequence is TGTGCCAGCAGCAAGATCTTAACAGGGCATCAGCCCCAGCATTTT.

The V call is TRBV2, the J call TRBJ2-7; a weak D match, TRBD1 (6 bases). The V gene's germline CDR1 is SNHLY and CDR2 FYNNEI. V lost 3 bases and J lost 7, with 19 bases in between. The CDR3 is 15 residues long. In DNA, the CDR3 is TGTGCCAGCAGTGATCACTCAGAGGGGACACCAGAGCAGTACTTC. Translation: CASSDHSEGTPEQYF.

The chain has TRBV15 and TRBJ2-1; D may be TRBD2 (6 bases). The CDR3 runs to 15 residues. Trimming stripped 0 bases from V and 5 bases from J, with 11 bases between. Germline V gene lookup returns CDR1 LNHNV and CDR2 YYDKDF (reference sequence). The DNA of the CDR3 is TGTGCCACCAGCAGAGATCGGGAGCGGGACAATGAGCAGTTCTTC. The encoded protein is CATSRDRERDNEQFF.

The V gene is TRBV18, the J gene TRBJ1-5; D not resolved. Germline-derived CDR1 and CDR2 are KGHSH and LQKENI. CDR3 length: 14 amino acids. Trimming took 2 bases from V and 7 from J, leaving 12 bases between them. The CDR3 DNA reads TGTGCCAGCTCACCATCCGGAGGTGACCAGCCCCAGCATTTT. It yields the protein CASSPSGGDQPQHF.

The chain employs TRBV10-1 and TRBJ2-3, with D possibly TRBD2 on 6 matching bases. Germline CDR1 reads WNHNN; CDR2 reads SYGVQD (reference sequence). This CDR3 is built from 15 residues. The V and J ends lost 2 bases and 2 bases respectively, with 11 bases between them. The CDR3 sequence is CASSEVAGFTDTQYF. CDR3 sequence (DNA): TGCGCCAGCAGTGAGGTGGCGGGATTCACAGATACGCAGTATTTT.

J is TRBJ1-5 and V is TRBV6-5, with a possible D match to TRBD1 (5 bases). V lost 6 bases and J lost 7, with 13 bases in between. Germline CDR1 and CDR2: MNHEY and SVGAGI. This CDR3 has 13 residues. The CDR3 is CASSGGTAQPQHF. Here the CDR3 DNA reads TGTGCCAGCAGCGGCGGGACGGCCCAGCCCCAGCATTTT.

The rearrangement links TRBV6-5 to TRBJ1-1, with D hard to call. Trimming left V 0 bases short and J 0 bases short, with 5 bases between. Germline V gene lookup returns CDR1 MNHEY and CDR2 SVGAGI. The CDR3 totals 14 residues. The DNA of the CDR3 is TGTGCCAGCAGTTACTCGAGGGTGAACACTGAAGCTTTCTTT. Translation: CASSYSRVNTEAFF.

This clone has more than one count but fewer than ten. J is TRBJ1-1 and V is TRBV5-6, with 8 bases aligning to TRBD1. The V gene end was trimmed by 2 bases and the J gene end by 2 bases; junction bases not matched to a gene: 8. CDR3 length: 16 residues. The V gene's germline CDR1 is SGHDT and CDR2 YYEEEE. CDR3 loop: CASSFTHTGGNTEAFF. CDR3 bases: TGTGCCAGCAGCTTTACCCATACAGGGGGAAACACTGAAGCTTTCTTT.

V is TRBV4-3 and J is TRBJ2-1; 8 bases match TRBD2. The CDR3 contains 17 residues. V shed 8 bases and J 3 bases; nucleotides not matched to a gene: 15. Germline V gene lookup returns CDR1 LGHNA and CDR2 YSLEER. The CDR3 DNA is TGCGCCAGCTCCTCCAAACCAGCGGGAGTAGGCTACAATGAGCAGTTCTTC. Translation gives CASSSKPAGVGYNEQFF.

This clone was counted once. This chain links TRBV11-2 with TRBJ2-7; 8 bases map to TRBD1. The V and J ends lost 5 bases and 2 bases, in that order; junction bases with no gene match: 11. The CDR3 extends over 16 amino acids. Germline CDR1 reads SGHAT; CDR2 reads FQNNGV. The CDR3 DNA follows: TGTGCCAGCAGCCTGAGGACAGGGAGTAACGCCTACGAGCAGTACTTC. This encodes CASSLRTGSNAYEQYF.

V usage is TRBV29-1 and J usage is TRBJ2-7; D ambiguous. Germline V gives CDR1 SQVTM, CDR2 ANQGSEA. This CDR3 has 11 amino acids. Trimming removed 6 bases from V and 3 bases from J, with 9 bases in between. The CDR3 here is CSVANSYEQYF. The CDR3, as DNA: TGCAGCGTAGCTAACAGCTACGAGCAGTACTTC.

The J gene is TRBJ2-7, the V gene TRBV29-1; D might be TRBD1 (6 bases). This CDR3 has 13 residues. Trimming cost V 7 bases and J 7 bases, with 20 bases left between them. Germline V gene lookup returns CDR1 SQVTM and CDR2 ANQGSEA. The chain's CDR3 is CSAVQGLPGEQYF. The CDR3 DNA reads as TGCAGCGCCGTCCAGGGGCTTCCCGGAGAGCAGTACTTC.

V and J are TRBV6-1 and TRBJ1-1, with D possibly being TRBD1 (6 bases). V lost 2 bases, J lost 1 base, and 14 bases lay in between. This CDR3 has 16 residues. CDR1 and CDR2 (germline): MNHNS, SASEGT. The CDR3 protein is CASSEIGDNPNTEAFF. The CDR3 nucleotides read TGTGCCAGCAGTGAAATAGGGGACAACCCGAACACTGAAGCTTTCTTT.